The clone carrying this T cell receptor beta chain was picked up one time. The sample comes from a study of T cell changes during pregnancy in multiple sclerosis. V lost 3 bases to trimming and J lost 3 bases, with 11 bases between them. The CDR3 has 14 residues. From germline, CDR1 is SEHNR and CDR2 FQNEAQ (reference sequence). Measured with immunoSEQ multiplex PCR; TCRdb has only the in-frame clones, and not every one. The sample shows 20,000 to 25,000 clones, around nine tenths of them seen only once. The sequence came from a female donor with multiple sclerosis, enrolled in a pregnancy study. The specimen was CD8+ T cells from peripheral blood mononuclear cells, collected in the first trimester of pregnancy. The rearrangement links TRBV7-9 to TRBJ2-5; D is perhaps TRBD2 (5 bases). The CDR3 reads CASSFHLGEETQYF. As DNA, the CDR3 is TGTGCCAGCAGCTTTCATCTGGGAGAAGAGACCCAGTACTTC.